Sequencing of this T cell receptor beta chain was carried out in a study of T cell repertoires in cytomegalovirus infection. Overall study context: CMV epitopes that were recently identified and HLA-C-restricted were used alongside well-studied HLA-B-restricted ones. Indications came from public TCR beta signatures; they pointed to CMV infection and to a matching HLA type.

TCRdb fed the reads into MiXCR, producing one record per CDR3 protein. The table lists some 500,000 distinct CDR3 sequences, around two fifths of them singletons. In regard to this clonotype: Antigen unknown.

Study outcomes and limitations: HLA-C-restricted CMV-specific TCR beta clonotypes prevailed in the ex vivo response.

The V and J ends lost 6 bases and 4 bases respectively, with 9 bases between them. This CDR3 has 12 amino acids. Germline assignment: CDR1 SGHVS and CDR2 FQNEAQ. The clonotype comes from a human donor in good health (CMV status not recorded). Some clones in this sample may be carry-over from other donors' samples. Sequences were derived from cultured PBMCs, sampled from culture after CMV antigen stimulation. V and J are TRBV7-8 and TRBJ2-5; no definite D call. CDR3 DNA: TGTGCCAGCAGATCGCTGGGAGAGACCCAGTACTTC. Protein: CASRSLGETQYF.